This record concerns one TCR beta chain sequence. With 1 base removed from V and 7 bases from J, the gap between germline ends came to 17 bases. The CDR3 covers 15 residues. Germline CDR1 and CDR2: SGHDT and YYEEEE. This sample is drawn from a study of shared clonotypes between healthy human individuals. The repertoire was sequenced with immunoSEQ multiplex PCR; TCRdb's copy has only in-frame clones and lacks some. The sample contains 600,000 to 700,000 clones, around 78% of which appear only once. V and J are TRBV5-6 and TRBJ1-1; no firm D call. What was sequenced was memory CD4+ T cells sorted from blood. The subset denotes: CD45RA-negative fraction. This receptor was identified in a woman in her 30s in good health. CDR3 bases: TGTGCCAGCAGCTTGTCGTGGGTCTCGGGAAATGAAGCTTTCTTT. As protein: CASSLSWVSGNEAFF.